This T cell receptor beta chain is drawn from a study of Graves' ophthalmopathy and Graves' hyperthyroidism (dated by TCRdb to the late 2010s). In terms of the full investigation: Peripheral blood was collected at initial diagnosis, before any treatment. After sampling, hyperthyroidism patients received methimazole starting at 30 mg daily, and ophthalmopathy patients received high-dose intravenous methylprednisolone. A discovery set of 100 patients (approximately 42 ophthalmopathy, 57 stable hyperthyroidism) was enrolled to explore V-J signatures distinguishing ophthalmopathy from hyperthyroidism. In total, around 130 blood samples were TCR-sequenced: around 42 ophthalmopathy, about 75 hyperthyroidism and roughly 17 hyperthyroidism-to-ophthalmopathy patients. TCR beta repertoire signatures were used to distinguish Graves' ophthalmopathy from Graves' hyperthyroidism and to predict progression to ophthalmopathy. In six hyperthyroidism patients, the T-cell repertoire of thyroid tissue was compared with the T-cell repertoire of blood. An independent validation cohort comprised fewer than 20 hyperthyroidism patients and around 16 patients who later progressed from hyperthyroidism to ophthalmopathy.

Patients with ophthalmopathy had moderately to severely active disease, with a Clinical Activity Score of 3 or more, a NOSPECS grade of 4 or more, and a disease duration of less than 3 months. Anyone with other autoimmune diseases, uncontrolled infections, pregnancy or lactation was excluded from the study. Clinical symptoms, serum thyroxine, TRAb, thyroid ultrasound and orbital computed tomography formed the basis of the diagnosis. Using Ficoll-Paque density gradient centrifugation, PBMCs were isolated from 9.5 to 10 ml of fresh peripheral blood. Total RNA was extracted using Trizol reagent, and RNA quality was checked on an Agilent 2100 Bioanalyzer. For repertoire sequencing, TCR beta CDR3 regions were amplified from RNA transcripts. The first round of RT-PCR was done with HTBI primers and the Qiagen OneStep RT-PCR kit, and was followed by a second round of multiplex PCR, then size selection and purification. Sequencing of the libraries was carried out on an Illumina HiSeq2000 in paired-end mode with 100 bp reads. In the paper's pipeline: SOAPnuke was used to process the reads, throwing out any read that had adapters, had uncalled bases, had a mean Phred below 15, or lacked an exact constant-primer or identifier match. High-quality paired reads were merged with COPE v1.2.5. Clonotypes were defined as unique nucleotide sequences and were aligned to IMGT TRB V, D and J references using MiTCR v1.1. Analysis was restricted to V-J combinations with a frequency above 0.0001, which covered over 98% of repertoires. A TCR clonal expansion and chaos score per V-J combination was defined as the ratio of F50 clonal expansion to chaos observed in the TCRdist matrix. Welch's t-statistics and random forest were used to reduce the features to roughly 14 V-J combinations, which were then used as input to a naive Bayes classifier. Thyroid-blood repertoire similarity was quantified with the Morisita-Horn index. Clones were called with MiXCR by TCRdb after fastp trimmed the public reads at Q25, and only in-frame beta chains were retained. Rows with a matching CDR3 protein are joined into one entry that keeps the most common DNA and genes. TCRdb, not the authors, supplied the V and J calls. The sample includes approximately 700,000 distinct CDR3 sequences, with 35% to 45% observed a single time. The ten largest clones add up to under 3.5% of the sample.

In regard to this clonotype: The antigen this receptor binds is unknown. No much larger clonotype is one base removed from it; base qualities were not supplied.

The germline V gene encodes CDR1 SGHRS and CDR2 YFSETQ. Including the terminal cysteine and phenylalanine, the CDR3 comprises 15 residues. Only the CDR3 portion is preserved as DNA: 45 bases, with reading frame beginning at the first base. Findings and caveats that apply to the study as a whole: Among expanded thyroid clonotypes with frequency above 0.001, most also showed up in blood, which suggests that blood repertoires may reflect the thyroid immune response. In cross-validation, the 13-signature model distinguished ophthalmopathy from stable hyperthyroidism with around 90% sensitivity and 81.08% specificity, while in the test set the corresponding values were about 80% and 75%. Sample size was not predetermined statistically, and investigators were not blinded to group allocation. In validation, the model predicted ophthalmopathy progression with about 70% sensitivity and 72.22% specificity; 12 predicted patients were CT-confirmed with GO in a median of around 6 months.

The chain employs TRBV5-1 and TRBJ2-5, with TRBD1 identical over 8 junction bases. The J call may be in error: the DNA end matches TRBJ2-1 better. The sequenced sample consisted of peripheral blood. This clonotype was sampled from an adult man with Graves' ophthalmopathy. Read as DNA, the sequence is TGCGCCAGCAGCTTCGGACAGGGCGGATACAATGAGCAGTTCTTC. Its translation is CASSFGQGGYNEQFF.